This T cell receptor (beta chain) was observed in a study of beta chain features in type 1 diabetes. Study in general: No age, gender or cell yield differences were seen between patients and healthy donors.

Findings of the study overall: Among patients with Type 1 diabetes, TCRB CDR3s were moderately but significantly shorter in every one of the four CD4+ subsets.

A remark on this clone: Its antigen is unidentified.

A sort by CD45RO/CCR7/CD25/CD127/CD95/CD27 yielded CD4+ naive, central memory, regulatory and stem cell-like memory cells. Purities in excess of 95% were seen in all sorted populations. CDR3 size: 14 residues. Trimming removed 3 bases from V and 8 bases from J; junction bases left unmatched: 8. Germline CDR1 reads SGHRS; CDR2 reads YFSETQ. Of the isolated RNA, all was reverse transcribed, and so the sequenced material was expressed TCRB transcripts. The protocol was immunoSEQ multiplex PCR, while the TCRdb copy is restricted to in-frame clones and leaves out a portion. The sample shows about 240,000 clones, approximately 15% of them seen only once.

The chain employs TRBV5-1 and TRBJ2-1; 7 bases line up with TRBD1. The source material was naive CD4+ T cells from blood. This sequence originates from a man aged 25-45 years with type 1 diabetes. The chain's CDR3 is CASSSGQVVDEQFF. The CDR3 bases are TGCGCCAGCAGCTCCGGACAGGTTGTGGATGAGCAGTTCTTC.